These T cell receptor beta chains were read from a single sample in a study of vaccination and CD4 T cells after COVID-19. These receptors have no known antigen. TCRdb fed the PCR reads into MiXCR, producing one record per CDR3 protein. The table shows 20,000 to 30,000 distinct CDR3 sequences, with more than 35% occurring only once. Sequencing input: CD4+ T cells from blood, cultured in vitro. All receptors come from a human donor who had recovered from COVID-19. CDR3s leave out the opening cysteine and the closing phenylalanine or tryptophan. Clone size is stated in some rows and not others, as once, few, many or a class when expanded.

j_gene	abundance	v_gene	CDR3aa
TRBJ1-2	few	TRBV4-1	ASSPPGNPGGYT
TRBJ2-5	.	TRBV7-9	ASSLANVHQETQY
TRBJ2-6	.	TRBV7-3	ASSLGQGAGANVLT
TRBJ1-1	few	TRBV27	ASSLRGGGTEAF
TRBJ2-7	.	TRBV25-1	ASSSPNSYEQY
TRBJ2-5	.	TRBV7-2	ASSLTREETQY
TRBJ1-1	.	TRBV7-9	ASSHGGNTEAF
TRBJ2-1	once	TRBV24-1	ATSDWVREQF
TRBJ2-5	few	TRBV7-7	ASSSTGGSKTQY
TRBJ1-2	.	TRBV6-1	ASAGRAYGYT
TRBJ2-1	few	TRBV20-1	SAREGRGGYNEQF
TRBJ2-5	.	TRBV6-1	ASMQTSGGSETQY